There are many counts of the clone carrying this T cell receptor (beta chain). Building of the TCR beta libraries involved iRepertoire HTBI primers and Arm-PCR of CDR3 regions. TCRdb independently ran MiXCR on the multiplex PCR reads; one entry per CDR3 protein. The sample lists more than 350,000 distinct CDR3 sequences, more than 12% occurring once. Germline-derived CDR1 and CDR2 are MDHEN and SYDVKM. The V gene end was trimmed by 6 bases and the J gene end by 5 bases; junction bases not matched to a gene: 10. The CDR3 loop spans 16 amino acids. This entry is derived from a study of regulatory T cells in long-lasting Graves disease. Time point indicated: newly diagnosed GD, antithyroid drugs for less than 3 months. The TCR library used RNA extracted from PBMCs. These same records also appear under a second study, on T cells in Graves' hyperthyroidism and ophthalmopathy.

Sequenced here: peripheral blood mononuclear cells (PBMCs), sampled at new diagnosis, from a patient treated with antithyroid drugs. The V gene is TRBV28, the J gene TRBJ2-1; TRBD2 matches at 10 bases. The sequence derives from a woman in her 30s with Graves disease. The DNA for the CDR3 is TGTGCCAGCAGCCTACCGAGCGGGACTAGCGACAATGAGCAGTTCTTC. This codes for CASSLPSGTSDNEQFF.